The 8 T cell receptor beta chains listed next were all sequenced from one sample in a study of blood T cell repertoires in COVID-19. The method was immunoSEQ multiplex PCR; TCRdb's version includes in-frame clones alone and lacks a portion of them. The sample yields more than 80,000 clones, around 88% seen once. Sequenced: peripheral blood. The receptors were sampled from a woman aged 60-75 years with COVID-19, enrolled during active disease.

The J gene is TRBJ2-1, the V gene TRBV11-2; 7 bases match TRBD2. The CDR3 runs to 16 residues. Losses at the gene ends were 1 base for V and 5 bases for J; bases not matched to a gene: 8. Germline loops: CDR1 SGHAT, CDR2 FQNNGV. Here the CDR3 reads CASSLGWGRGDNEQFF. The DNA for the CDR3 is TGTGCCAGCAGCTTAGGGTGGGGCCGGGGGGACAATGAGCAGTTCTTC.

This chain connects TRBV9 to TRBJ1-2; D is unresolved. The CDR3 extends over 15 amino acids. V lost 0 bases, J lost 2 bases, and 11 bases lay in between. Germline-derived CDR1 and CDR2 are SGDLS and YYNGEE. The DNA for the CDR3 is TGTGCCAGCAGCGTAGCCCCGGCAGCGAACTATGGCTACACCTTC. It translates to CASSVAPAANYGYTF.

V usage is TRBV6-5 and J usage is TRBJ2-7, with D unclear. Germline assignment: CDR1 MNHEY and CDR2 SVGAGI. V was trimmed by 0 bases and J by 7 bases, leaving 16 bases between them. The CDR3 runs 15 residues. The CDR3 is CASSYSSGQAREQYF. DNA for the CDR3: TGTGCCAGCAGTTACTCGAGTGGGCAGGCAAGGGAGCAGTACTTC.

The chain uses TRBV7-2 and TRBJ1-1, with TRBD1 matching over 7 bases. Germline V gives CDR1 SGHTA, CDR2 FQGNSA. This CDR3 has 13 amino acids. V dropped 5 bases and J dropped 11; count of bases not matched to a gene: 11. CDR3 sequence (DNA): TGTGCCAGCAGCCCCACAGGGGCCGTTCGGGCTTTCTTT. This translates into CASSPTGAVRAFF.

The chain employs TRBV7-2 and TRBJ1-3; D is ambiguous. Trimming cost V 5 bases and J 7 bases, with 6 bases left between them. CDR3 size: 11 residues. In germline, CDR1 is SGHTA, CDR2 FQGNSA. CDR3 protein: CASSGGNTIYF. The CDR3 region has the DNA TGTGCCAGCAGCGGCGGGAACACCATATATTTT.

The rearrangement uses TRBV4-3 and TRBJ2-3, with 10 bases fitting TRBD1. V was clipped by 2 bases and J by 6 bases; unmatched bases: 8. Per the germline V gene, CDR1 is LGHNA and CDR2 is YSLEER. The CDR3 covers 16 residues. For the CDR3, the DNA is TGCGCCAGCAGCCAAAACCGGGACAGGGGTTTTGATACGCAGTATTTT. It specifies CASSQNRDRGFDTQYF.

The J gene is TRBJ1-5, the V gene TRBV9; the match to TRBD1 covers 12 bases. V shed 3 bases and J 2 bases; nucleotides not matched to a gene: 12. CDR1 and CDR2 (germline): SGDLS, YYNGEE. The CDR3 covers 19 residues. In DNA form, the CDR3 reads TGTGCCAGCAGCGCCTCCCCGGGACAGGGGGCGTCGGGCAATCAGCCCCAGCATTTT. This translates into CASSASPGQGASGNQPQHF.

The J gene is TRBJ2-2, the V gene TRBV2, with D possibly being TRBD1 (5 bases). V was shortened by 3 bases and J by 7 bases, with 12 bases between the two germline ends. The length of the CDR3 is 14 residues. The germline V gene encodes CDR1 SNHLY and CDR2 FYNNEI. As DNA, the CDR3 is TGTGCCAGCAGTGATACCCAGGGTATCGGGGAGCTGTTTTTT. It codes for CASSDTQGIGELFF. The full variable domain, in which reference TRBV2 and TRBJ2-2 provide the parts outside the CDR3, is EPEVTQTPSHQVTQMGQEVILRCVPISNHLYFYWYRQILGQKVEFLVSFYNNEISEKSEIFDDQFSVERPDGSNFTLKIRSTKLEDSAMYFCASSDTQGIGELFFGEGSRLTVL.